A selection of T cell receptor beta chains follows, all from one sample in a study of long-term antiretroviral therapy in people with HIV. The data were produced by immunoSEQ multiplex PCR, yet TCRdb's version contains in-frame clones alone and is incomplete. The sample lists about 25,000 clones, 82% occurring once. Sequences were derived from unsorted PBMCs, sampled 2.9 years after starting antiretroviral therapy. The receptors come from a man aged 50 to 60 with HIV. CDR3s include the opening cysteine and the closing phenylalanine or tryptophan. D genes are given only for firm matches. The size entry is marked missing in some rows and otherwise reads once, few, many or a size class.

length: 15
D: TRBD1
V: TRBV11-1
J: TRBJ2-2
size: .
DNA: TGTGCCAGCAGCTTTAGGGGGCACTACACCGGGGAGCTGTTTTTT
CDR3: CASSFRGHYTGELFF

length: 14
D: .
V: TRBV9
J: TRBJ1-5
size: .
DNA: TGTGCCAGCAGCACTTCAGATAGCAATCAGCCCCAGCATTTT
CDR3: CASSTSDSNQPQHF

length: 15
D: TRBD1
V: TRBV27
J: TRBJ1-6
size: .
DNA: TGTGCCAGCAGTTTGACAGGGGAAGCGGGTTCACCCCTCCACTTT
CDR3: CASSLTGEAGSPLHF

length: 14
D: TRBD1
V: TRBV19
J: TRBJ1-2
size: .
DNA: TGTGCCAGTAGTATGGACAGGACGAAATATGGCTACACCTTC
CDR3: CASSMDRTKYGYTF

length: 14
D: .
V: TRBV28
J: TRBJ1-3
size: .
DNA: TGTGCCAGCAGGCCTCCTGGCCGCGGAAACACCATATATTTT
CDR3: CASRPPGRGNTIYF

length: 13
D: .
V: TRBV19
J: TRBJ2-5
size: .
DNA: TGTGCCAGTAGTATATCCGGGGGAGAGACCCAGTACTTC
CDR3: CASSISGGETQYF

length: 17
D: .
V: TRBV7-2
J: TRBJ2-7
size: .
DNA: TGTGCCAGCAGCTTAACGCGGGGATACTTGAATGGGGGGGAGCAGTACTTC
CDR3: CASSLTRGYLNGGEQYF

length: 14
D: .
V: TRBV7-8
J: TRBJ1-1
size: .
DNA: TGTGCCAGCAGCTTAAGGCAGTTGAACACTGAAGCTTTCTTT
CDR3: CASSLRQLNTEAFF

length: 13
D: TRBD1
V: TRBV18
J: TRBJ1-1
size: .
DNA: TGTGCCAGCTCGACAGGGATAGACACTGAAGCTTTCTTT
CDR3: CASSTGIDTEAFF

length: 15
D: .
V: TRBV28
J: TRBJ1-1
size: .
DNA: TGTGCCAGCAGTTTTACTGGCAGTAGGGGCACTGAAGCTTTCTTT
CDR3: CASSFTGSRGTEAFF

length: 13
D: .
V: TRBV29-1
J: TRBJ1-2
size: .
DNA: TGCAGCGTTGGGGCACAGATTAACTATGGCTACACCTTC
CDR3: CSVGAQINYGYTF

length: 15
D: .
V: TRBV7-2
J: TRBJ1-2
size: few
DNA: TGTGCCAGCAGGTATACCCTAACTACTAACTATGGCTACACCTTC
CDR3: CASRYTLTTNYGYTF

length: 15
D: TRBD2
V: TRBV9
J: TRBJ2-7
size: .
DNA: TGTGCCAGCAAGGGTTGGCGGGGGTCATTGTACGAGCAGTACTTC
CDR3: CASKGWRGSLYEQYF

length: 15
D: .
V: TRBV7-2
J: TRBJ2-1
size: once
DNA: TGTGCCAGCAGCTTACTTCGGGCGGGATACAATGAGCAGTTCTTC
CDR3: CASSLLRAGYNEQFF

length: 15
D: .
V: TRBV5-4
J: TRBJ2-4
size: .
DNA: TGTGCCAGCAGCTTGGTTGGGGGAACCAAAAACATTCAGTACTTC
CDR3: CASSLVGGTKNIQYF

length: 16
D: .
V: TRBV5-6
J: TRBJ2-2
size: .
DNA: TGTGCCAGCAGCTTAACTCTCCAAGCGAACACCGGGGAGCTGTTTTTT
CDR3: CASSLTLQANTGELFF

length: 15
D: TRBD1
V: TRBV11-2
J: TRBJ1-4
size: .
DNA: TGTGCCAGCAGTTCAGGGGGGACAGGGTATGAAAAACTGTTTTTT
CDR3: CASSSGGTGYEKLFF

length: 15
D: .
V: TRBV19
J: TRBJ2-6
size: .
DNA: TGTGCCAGTAGTATTGGGGACTCTGGGGCCAACGTCCTGACTTTC
CDR3: CASSIGDSGANVLTF